This entry lists 22 T cell receptor beta chains sequenced from one sample in a study of T cell responses to AZD1222 COVID-19 vaccine. Method: immunoSEQ multiplex PCR; TCRdb's copy keeps in-frame clones and lacks some. The sample gives 90,000 to 150,000 clones, roughly nine tenths of which show up once; roughly 5% is in the top ten. Sequences were derived from peripheral blood, sampled on day 0 of AZD1222 vaccination. These receptors were collected from an adult in good health.

The rearrangement uses TRBV10-3 and TRBJ1-1; 10 nucleotides align to TRBD1. The germline gives CDR1 ENHRY, CDR2 SYGVKD. This CDR3 comprises 14 residues. The CDR3 DNA sequence: TGTGCAATTACTAGGGGACAGGGGACCCTTGAAGCTTTCTTT. It yields the protein CAITRGQGTLEAFF.

J is TRBJ1-3 and V is TRBV6-5; unclear D gene. V lost 8 bases to trimming and J lost 0 bases, with 5 bases between them. Germline V CDR1 and CDR2: MNHEY, SVGAGI. CDR3 length: 12 amino acids. The CDR3 DNA reads TGTGCCAGCCAGATCTCTGGAAACACCATATATTTT. Its translation is CASQISGNTIYF.

V is TRBV12-3 or TRBV12-4 and J is TRBJ1-5; D might be TRBD1 (5 bases). V was shortened by 8 bases and J by 6 bases, with 11 bases between the two germline ends. This CDR3 has 12 residues. In DNA, the CDR3 is TGTGCCAGCGGCGGGGGGGGTCAGCCCCAGCATTTT. Translating it yields CASGGGGQPQHF.

Here the CDR3 reads CAWSVRGEQYF. CDR3 in DNA: TGTGCCTGGAGTGTACGAGGGGAGCAGTACTTC. This sequence joins TRBV30 and TRBJ2-7; possible D gene TRBD2, 5 bases. V gave up 0 bases and J gave up 7 bases, with 7 bases separating them. The germline CDR1 and CDR2 sequences are GTSNPN and SVGIG (reference sequence). This CDR3 has 11 amino acids. Variable domain in full (rest from reference TRBV30 and TRBJ2-7): SQTIHQWPATLVQPVGSPLSLECTVEGTSNPNLYWYRQAAGRGLQLLFYSVGIGQISSEVPQNLSASRPQDRQFILSSKKLLLSDSGFYLCAWSVRGEQYFGPGTRLTVT.

V and J are TRBV25-1 and TRBJ1-2; D uncertain. The CDR3 has 13 amino acids. V was pared by 1 base and J by 8 bases, with 11 bases between. Germline CDR1 and CDR2: MGHDK and SYGVNS. The CDR3, as DNA: TGTGCCAGCAGTGAATCCGGCAGGTTCGGCTACACCTTC. It codes for CASSESGRFGYTF.

The rearrangement uses TRBV27 and TRBJ1-1; a possible D gene is TRBD1 (6 bases). CDR1 and CDR2 from the germline V gene are MNHEY and SMNVEV (reference sequence). V shed 3 bases and J shed 10 bases, with 12 bases lying between them. There are 12 residues in the CDR3. CDR3 residues: CASSFWGASAFF. CDR3 DNA sequence: TGTGCCAGCAGTTTTTGGGGGGCTTCAGCTTTCTTT.

V usage is TRBV5-1 and J usage is TRBJ1-1; D unclear. Germline CDR1 is SGHRS and CDR2 is YFSETQ. This CDR3 comprises 14 residues. The germline V and J ends were trimmed by 3 bases and 0 bases, with 9 bases remaining between them. CDR3 residues: CASSSTVMNTEAFF. The CDR3 DNA reads TGCGCCAGCAGCTCAACAGTGATGAACACTGAAGCTTTCTTT.

This sequence joins TRBV6-2 or TRBV6-3 and TRBJ1-5; D is unclear. CDR3 length: 12 amino acids. Trimming stripped 6 bases from V and 11 bases from J, with 14 bases between. Germline V lookup: CDR1 MNHEY, CDR2 SVGEGT. Here the CDR3 reads CASSLETRAQHF. Here the CDR3 DNA reads TGTGCCAGCAGCCTGGAAACGAGGGCCCAGCATTTT.

This clone was recorded only once. J is TRBJ1-1 and V is TRBV28; possibly TRBD1 for D (5 bases). Trimming cost V 10 bases and J 5 bases, with 23 bases left between them. The CDR3 length is 15 residues. CDR1 and CDR2 (germline): MDHEN, SYDVKM. The CDR3 sequence: CATTQGAGSYTEAFF. The CDR3 DNA sequence: TGTGCCACCACCCAAGGGGCAGGGTCTTATACTGAAGCTTTCTTT.

This clone has just one count. V gene TRBV13 combines with J gene TRBJ2-7, with a possible D match to TRBD2 (6 bases). The CDR3 covers 15 residues. Germline V lookup: CDR1 PRHDT, CDR2 FYEKMQ (reference sequence). The germline V and J ends were trimmed by 0 bases and 2 bases, with 11 bases remaining between them. Here the CDR3 DNA reads TGTGCCAGCAGCTTAGGGGGGGGACCAACCTACGAGCAGTACTTC. Residues: CASSLGGGPTYEQYF. The complete variable domain, with remaining parts taken from reference TRBV13 and TRBJ2-7, reads AAGVIQSPRHLIKEKRETATLKCYPIPRHDTVYWYQQGPGQDPQFLISFYEKMQSDKGSIPDRFSAQQFSDYHSELNMSSLELGDSALYFCASSLGGGPTYEQYFGPGTRLTVT.

The genes are TRBV7-8 and TRBJ1-4; 7 bases align to TRBD1. The length of the CDR3 is 14 residues. CDR1 is SGHVS and CDR2 is FQNEAQ in the germline V gene. After removal of 8 bases from V and 4 bases from J, the junction contained 7 bases not matched to a gene. CDR3 DNA: TGTGCCAGCCGTTCAGGGGGAATTAATGAAAAACTGTTTTTT. It yields the protein CASRSGGINEKLFF.

The CDR3 DNA is TGCGCCAGCAGCTTGGTAGGTAGCGAGCAGTTCTTC. Protein sequence: CASSLVGSEQFF. The chain carries TRBV5-1 and TRBJ2-1; D gene ambiguous. The CDR3 contains 12 residues. The V gene lost 0 bases and the J gene lost 10 bases, with 8 bases spanning the gap. In germline, CDR1 is SGHRS, CDR2 YFSETQ. The variable domain in full, with the rest retrieved from reference TRBV5-1 and TRBJ2-1, is KAGVTQTPRYLIKTRGQQVTLSCSPISGHRSVSWYQQTPGQGLQFLFEYFSETQRNKGNFPGRFSGRQFSNSRSEMNVSTLELGDSALYLCASSLVGSEQFFGPGTRLTVL.

In its sample, this clone was seen once. V gene TRBV18 combines with J gene TRBJ1-2, with D maybe TRBD1 (6 bases). V shed 3 bases and J shed 4 bases, with 9 bases lying between them. Germline V gene lookup returns CDR1 KGHSH and CDR2 LQKENI. There are 13 residues in the CDR3. The CDR3 protein is CASSPSDSYGYTF. Written as DNA, the CDR3 is TGTGCCAGCTCACCTTCGGACAGCTATGGCTACACCTTC.

Written as DNA, the CDR3 is TGTGCCAGCAGCGGTACAGGGGATTATGGCTACACCTTC. It encodes CASSGTGDYGYTF. The rearrangement joins TRBV3-1 (or the pseudogene TRBV3-2) to TRBJ1-2, with 7 nucleotides matching TRBD1. Looked up from germline, CDR1 is LGHDT and CDR2 is YNNKEL (reference sequence). This CDR3 spans 13 amino acids. With 5 bases clipped from V and 5 bases from J, the junction kept 5 bases outside the gene matches.

The rearrangement joins TRBV7-6 to TRBJ2-7; D is unclear. The CDR3 spans 15 residues. The germline gives CDR1 SGHVS, CDR2 FNYEAQ. V was clipped by 5 bases and J by 0 bases, with 14 bases between them. The CDR3 protein is CASSLNPGPSYEQYF. The CDR3 nucleotides are TGTGCCAGCAGCCTCAACCCGGGTCCCTCCTACGAGCAGTACTTC.

The DNA for the CDR3 is TGTGCCAGCAGCCCATTTGGGGCAGAGACCCAGTACTTC. It translates to CASSPFGAETQYF. The chain has TRBV5-6 and TRBJ2-5; D possibly corresponds to TRBD1 (5 bases). V gave up 4 bases and J gave up 4 bases, with 11 bases separating them. Germline CDR1 and CDR2: SGHDT and YYEEEE. There are 13 residues in the CDR3.

This chain connects TRBV28 to TRBJ2-3; D may be TRBD2 (6 bases). Trimming took off 3 bases at V and 2 bases at J, with 9 bases between the two ends. The CDR3 length is 14 residues. Germline V gene sequence: CDR1 MDHEN, CDR2 SYDVKM. CDR3 in DNA: TGTGCCAGCAGTTTGGGCGGGACCACAGATACGCAGTATTTT. This translates into CASSLGGTTDTQYF.

The rearrangement uses TRBV3-1 (or the pseudogene TRBV3-2) and TRBJ1-5; D is perhaps TRBD1 (5 bases). Trimming left V 1 base short and J 7 bases short, with 11 bases between. Germline V lookup: CDR1 LGHDT, CDR2 YNNKEL (reference sequence). The CDR3 loop spans 14 amino acids. DNA of the CDR3: TGTGCCAGCAGCCAAGGTCAGGGAAAACAGCCCCAGCATTTT. This sequence encodes CASSQGQGKQPQHF.

This chain joins TRBV28 and TRBJ1-2, with D possibly matching TRBD1 (5 bases). This CDR3 has 13 amino acids. With 3 bases removed from V and 3 bases from J, the gap between germline ends came to 8 bases. Per the germline V gene, CDR1 is MDHEN and CDR2 is SYDVKM. The CDR3 here is CASSFGHDYGYTF. The CDR3 DNA reads as TGTGCCAGCAGTTTTGGACATGACTATGGCTACACCTTC.

In its sample, this clone was seen a few times. The chain employs TRBV9 and TRBJ2-3, with D hard to call. CDR3 length: 14 amino acids. Trimming removed 4 bases at V and 5 bases at J, with 14 bases between. CDR1 is SGDLS, CDR2 YYNGEE, per germline. This CDR3 is CASSTLVTGDTQYF. The CDR3 DNA reads TGTGCCAGCAGCACCTTAGTAACGGGAGATACGCAGTATTTT.

The V call is TRBV7-9, the J call TRBJ1-1; D remains unclear. Germline CDR1 reads SEHNR; CDR2 reads FQNEAQ (reference sequence). The CDR3 consists of 13 residues. V was pared by 3 bases and J by 6 bases, with 11 bases between. CDR3 residues: CASSLVLSAEAFF. CDR3 sequence (DNA): TGTGCCAGCAGCTTGGTGTTAAGCGCTGAAGCTTTCTTT. Variable domain in full (rest from reference TRBV7-9 and TRBJ1-1): DTGVSQNPRHKITKRGQNVTFRCDPISEHNRLYWYRQTLGQGPEFLTYFQNEAQLEKSRLLSDRFSAERPKGSFSTLEIQRTEQGDSAMYLCASSLVLSAEAFFGQGTRLTVV.

This rearrangement joins TRBV7-9 to TRBJ2-3; D tentatively fits TRBD1 or TRBD2 (6 bases each). This CDR3 is built from 16 residues. Trimming took 1 base from V and 4 from J, leaving 15 bases between them. Germline V gives CDR1 SEHNR, CDR2 FQNEAQ (reference sequence). CDR3 coding DNA: TGTGCCAGCAGCTTAGTACAGGGAGGAAAGGCAGATACGCAGTATTTT. As protein: CASSLVQGGKADTQYF.